Below are 32 T cell receptor beta chains sequenced from a single sample in a study of radiation and T cells in renal cell carcinoma (dated by TCRdb to about 2020). The method was the immunoSEQ multiplex PCR assay. TCRdb limited this immuneACCESS table to in-frame rearrangements with V and J called. A share of clones is missing; checked studies link under half to unresolved V genes, and the rest is unexplained. For this sample there are some 150,000 clones; around 88% appear just once. Together, the top ten hold roughly 17% of the sample. The time point label for this specimen denotes: blood 4 weeks post-SBRT, at nephrectomy. The treatment or condition label on this specimen signifies: 15 Gy SBRT to primary tumor, nephrectomy 4 weeks later. The sample in question was blood, obtained from a patient whose treatment included radiotherapy and nephrectomy. The receptors stem from a woman aged 45 to 65 with renal cell carcinoma.

This chain uses TRBV4-3 with TRBJ2-3; possible D gene TRBD2, 6 bases. Germline V gene sequence: CDR1 LGHNA, CDR2 YSLEER. Trimming took off 0 bases at V and 1 base at J, with 20 bases between the two ends. The CDR3 runs to 19 residues. This chain's CDR3 is CASSQDLSREHPRTDTQYF. CDR3 sequence (DNA): TGCGCCAGCAGCCAAGACCTAAGCCGGGAGCACCCTCGCACAGATACGCAGTATTTT.

The chain employs TRBV10-3 and TRBJ2-7; the D is unclear. Germline loops: CDR1 ENHRY, CDR2 SYGVKD. The CDR3 spans 11 residues. The V gene lost 4 bases and the J gene lost 1 base, with 2 bases spanning the gap. Here the CDR3 DNA reads TGTGCCATCAGTGCGTCCTACGAGCAGTACTTC. Amino acids: CAISASYEQYF.

V usage is TRBV6-4 and J usage is TRBJ2-1; D call uncertain. Germline CDR1 reads MRHNA; CDR2 reads SNTAGT. Trimming took off 6 bases at V and 4 bases at J, with 13 bases between the two ends. CDR3 length equals 14 residues. The CDR3 DNA sequence: TGTGCCAGCAGCCCCACAGTCCAATACAATGAGCAGTTCTTC. Its protein is CASSPTVQYNEQFF.

V usage is TRBV18 and J usage is TRBJ2-7; maybe TRBD1 (7 bases). Per the germline V gene, CDR1 is KGHSH and CDR2 is LQKENI. Trimming took 4 bases from V and 9 from J, leaving 22 bases between them. The CDR3 spans 15 residues. The CDR3 here is CASSQSSGGPPRQYF. In nucleotides, the CDR3 is TGTGCCAGCTCACAAAGCTCAGGGGGGCCACCTCGGCAGTACTTC.

The rearrangement uses TRBV27 and TRBJ1-2; 8 bases fit TRBD1. After removal of 4 bases from V and 4 bases from J, the junction contained 11 bases not matched to a gene. Per germline, CDR1 MNHEY and CDR2 SMNVEV (reference sequence). CDR3 length: 16 amino acids. The CDR3 nucleotides are TGTGCCAGCAGTTCACGGACAGGGAGACCTCTCTATGGCTACACCTTC. Translating it yields CASSSRTGRPLYGYTF.

The chain combines TRBV5-1 with TRBJ2-1, with D possibly TRBD2 on 6 matching bases. Trimming stripped 1 base from V and 0 bases from J, with 8 bases between. The CDR3 length is 15 residues. Germline V gene lookup returns CDR1 SGHRS and CDR2 YFSETQ. The CDR3 DNA sequence: TGCGCCAGCAGCTTGAGCGGGCCCTCCTACAATGAGCAGTTCTTC. This codes for CASSLSGPSYNEQFF. Full variable domain (remainder filled in from reference TRBV5-1 and TRBJ2-1): KAGVTQTPRYLIKTRGQQVTLSCSPISGHRSVSWYQQTPGQGLQFLFEYFSETQRNKGNFPGRFSGRQFSNSRSEMNVSTLELGDSALYLCASSLSGPSYNEQFFGPGTRLTVL.

This rearrangement joins TRBV18 to TRBJ1-4; 9 positions match TRBD1. This CDR3 is built from 15 residues. Germline loops: CDR1 KGHSH, CDR2 LQKENI. V was clipped by 2 bases and J by 3 bases; unmatched bases: 1. The CDR3 bases are TGTGCCAGCTCACCAAGGGACAGGGCTAATGAAAAACTGTTTTTT. The encoded protein is CASSPRDRANEKLFF.

The CDR3 reads CASSSGPGEKLFF. The CDR3 DNA reads TGTGCCAGCAGCTCGGGACCGGGGGAAAAACTGTTTTTT. V gene TRBV7-2 combines with J gene TRBJ1-4; TRBD1 is a possible D gene (5 bases). V was pared by 4 bases and J by 8 bases, with 11 bases between. The CDR3 has 13 residues. CDR1 and CDR2 from the germline V gene are SGHTA and FQGNSA.

This chain connects TRBV7-2 to TRBJ1-2, with D perhaps matching TRBD1 (6 bases). The germline gives CDR1 SGHTA, CDR2 FQGNSA. Trimming removed 1 base at V and 6 bases at J, with 12 bases between. The length of the CDR3 is 14 residues. CDR3 nucleotides: TGTGCCAGCAGCTTAGGCAGGGGTTGGAATGGCTACACCTTC. Protein sequence: CASSLGRGWNGYTF.

The chain combines TRBV30 with TRBJ1-5, with D possibly being TRBD1 (6 bases). This CDR3 comprises 16 residues. Per germline, CDR1 GTSNPN and CDR2 SVGIG (reference sequence). V lost 1 base and J 2 bases, leaving 15 bases between the germline ends. CDR3 in amino acids: CAWSETLGAGNQPQHF. The CDR3 bases are TGTGCCTGGAGTGAGACTTTGGGGGCTGGCAATCAGCCCCAGCATTTT.

This clone was counted between two and nine times. V usage is TRBV18 and J usage is TRBJ1-1; D remains ambiguous. This CDR3 comprises 15 residues. Trimming cost V 3 bases and J 1 base, with 12 bases left between them. CDR1 and CDR2 (germline): KGHSH, LQKENI. CDR3 coding DNA: TGTGCCAGCTCACCCGAGCCGGTGTCGAACACTGAAGCTTTCTTT. Amino acid sequence: CASSPEPVSNTEAFF.

The chain couples TRBV9 to TRBJ2-7, with TRBD1 identical over 9 bases. With 0 bases clipped from V and 5 bases from J, the junction kept 6 bases outside the gene matches. The germline V gene encodes CDR1 SGDLS and CDR2 YYNGEE. The CDR3 consists of 15 residues. CDR3 in amino acids: CASSVGGQGLHEQYF. CDR3 DNA: TGTGCCAGCAGCGTAGGTGGACAGGGGCTCCACGAGCAGTACTTC.

To note about this clone: Relative to the germline gene, one junction end is altered; a read error may explain this. This same CDR3 is encoded by further DNA sequences in the sample. V gene TRBV30 combines with J gene TRBJ1-2; 7 nucleotides agree with TRBD1. The CDR3 contains 13 residues. CDR1 and CDR2 from the germline V gene are GTSNPN and SVGIG (reference sequence). CDR3 DNA: TGCGCCTGGTCAGGGGGTAGTAACTATGGCTACACCTTC. It encodes CAWSGGSNYGYTF.

The V and J genes are TRBV21-1 and TRBJ1-1; the DNA was not used to check the table's D call, TRBD1. TRBV21-1 is a documented pseudogene. The CDR3 has 15 residues. The CDR3 loop is CASSPRQSMNTEAFF. Here the CDR3 DNA reads TGTGCCAGCAGCCCGCGACAGAGTATGAACACTGAAGCTTTCTTT.

This clone was observed once. This chain links TRBV7-9 with TRBJ2-7; 10 bases are shared with TRBD2. Looked up from germline, CDR1 is SEHNR and CDR2 is FQNEAQ (reference sequence). The CDR3 contains 15 residues. V dropped 2 bases and J dropped 2; count of bases not matched to a gene: 3. CDR3 sequence (DNA): TGTGCCAGCAGCTTACAAGCGGGAGGGCCCTACGAGCAGTACTTC. Translation: CASSLQAGGPYEQYF. The variable domain in full, completed from reference TRBV7-9 and TRBJ2-7, reads DTGVSQNPRHKITKRGQNVTFRCDPISEHNRLYWYRQTLGQGPEFLTYFQNEAQLEKSRLLSDRFSAERPKGSFSTLEIQRTEQGDSAMYLCASSLQAGGPYEQYFGPGTRLTVT.

This clone was detected once. This chain links TRBV5-4 with TRBJ1-1; D unresolved. The V gene's germline CDR1 is SGHNT and CDR2 YYREEE (reference sequence). The V gene lost 1 base and the J gene lost 0 bases, with 4 bases spanning the gap. The CDR3 consists of 13 residues. This CDR3 is CASSLQMNTEAFF. The CDR3 DNA sequence: TGTGCCAGCAGCTTGCAGATGAACACTGAAGCTTTCTTT.

The chain combines TRBV7-2 with TRBJ1-4; D is ambiguous. With 1 base removed from V and 6 bases from J, the gap between germline ends came to 12 bases. Germline V gene sequence: CDR1 SGHTA, CDR2 FQGNSA. The CDR3 runs 15 residues. The CDR3 here is CASSLGGISHEKLFF. The DNA of the CDR3 is TGTGCCAGCAGCTTAGGCGGGATTTCACATGAAAAACTGTTTTTT.

The chain links TRBV7-6 to TRBJ2-7, with 7 bases fitting TRBD1. Germline lookup yields CDR1 SGHVS and CDR2 FNYEAQ. V lost 4 bases and J lost 2; bases outside the gene matches: 8. The CDR3 loop spans 15 amino acids. The CDR3 loop is CASSSAPQGPYEQYF. CDR3 coding DNA: TGTGCCAGCAGCTCCGCCCCACAGGGGCCCTACGAGCAGTACTTC.

This chain connects TRBV7-9 to TRBJ1-5; D is uncertain. The CDR3 runs 13 residues. CDR1 is SEHNR and CDR2 is FQNEAQ in the germline V gene (reference sequence). V shed 1 base and J shed 7 bases, with 8 bases lying between them. CDR3 nucleotide sequence: TGTGCCAGCAGCTTAGGATTTGGGCAGCCCCAGCATTTT. Protein: CASSLGFGQPQHF. Looking up the rest from reference TRBV7-9 and TRBJ1-5 gives the full variable domain: DTGVSQNPRHKITKRGQNVTFRCDPISEHNRLYWYRQTLGQGPEFLTYFQNEAQLEKSRLLSDRFSAERPKGSFSTLEIQRTEQGDSAMYLCASSLGFGQPQHFGDGTRLSIL.

This clone appeared a few times. This chain joins TRBV18 and TRBJ2-7; 7 positions agree with TRBD1. The CDR3 covers 13 residues. J was trimmed by 3 bases and V by 3 bases; bases with no gene match: 2. Germline CDR1 KGHSH, CDR2 LQKENI. CDR3 DNA: TGTGCCAGCTCACCGGGACAGAGCTACGAGCAGTACTTC. Residues: CASSPGQSYEQYF.

As to this clone: This sample includes further DNA sequences coding for the same CDR3. This chain connects TRBV9 to TRBJ1-1; no definite D call. Trimming pared 0 bases from V and 0 bases from J, leaving 3 bases between. CDR3 length equals 13 residues. From germline, CDR1 is SGDLS and CDR2 YYNGEE. The CDR3 DNA reads as TGTGCCAGCAGCGTAGCGTTGAACACTGAAGCTTTCTTT. The encoded protein is CASSVALNTEAFF.

The rearrangement uses TRBV7-2 and TRBJ2-7, with no clear D. CDR1 is SGHTA and CDR2 is FQGNSA in the germline V gene. Trimming took 2 bases from V and 2 from J, leaving 16 bases between them. The CDR3 is made up of 16 amino acids. CDR3 residues: CASSLQGSLPTYEQYF. The DNA for the CDR3 is TGTGCCAGCAGCTTACAAGGCTCTCTCCCTACCTACGAGCAGTACTTC.

The CDR3 DNA sequence: TGTGCCAGCAGCGTAGCTACGGGGTTCTCCTACGAGCAGTACTTC. This codes for CASSVATGFSYEQYF. This chain joins TRBV9 and TRBJ2-7; D is perhaps TRBD2 (5 bases). This CDR3 has 15 residues. Trimming shortened V by 0 bases and J by 0 bases, and 10 bases separated the two germline ends. Germline V gives CDR1 SGDLS, CDR2 YYNGEE.

The V and J genes are TRBV27 and TRBJ1-5; TRBD1 matches at 7 bases. The CDR3 is made up of 13 amino acids. The V and J ends lost 3 bases and 9 bases, in that order; junction bases with no gene match: 5. The germline V gene has CDR1 MNHEY and CDR2 SMNVEV (reference sequence). CDR3 loop: CASSFDREGPQHF. CDR3 in DNA: TGTGCCAGCAGTTTCGACAGGGAAGGGCCCCAGCATTTT.

A word on this clone: At one of its ends the junction is not consistent with the germline gene, which may arise from a read error. The V and J genes are TRBV7-2 and TRBJ2-7, with D possibly being TRBD2 (5 bases). Looked up from germline, CDR1 is SGHTA and CDR2 is FQGNSA. CDR3 length: 13 residues. The CDR3 loop reads CASSLARNYEQYF. As DNA, the CDR3 is TGTGCCAGCAGCCTAGCCAGAAACTACGAGCAGTACTTC.

This chain connects TRBV11-2 to TRBJ1-1, with D maybe TRBD1 (5 bases). Germline V CDR1 and CDR2: SGHAT, FQNNGV. Trimming took off 4 bases at V and 8 bases at J, with 14 bases between the two ends. The CDR3 loop spans 13 amino acids. The CDR3, as DNA: TGTGCCAGCAGCTCCACCAGGGACGGAGAAGCTTTCTTT. It encodes CASSSTRDGEAFF.

This chain connects TRBV5-1 to TRBJ2-3; possible D gene TRBD2, 6 bases. V lost 4 bases to trimming and J lost 2 bases, with 17 bases between them. Germline loops: CDR1 SGHRS, CDR2 YFSETQ. The CDR3 extends over 16 amino acids. The CDR3 sequence is CASSPQRGGTTDTQYF. The CDR3 coding sequence is TGCGCCAGCAGCCCCCAGCGAGGAGGGACCACAGATACGCAGTATTTT.

Comments on this clone: Within the sample, other DNA sequences also encode this same CDR3. The rearrangement joins TRBV28 to TRBJ2-7; D unclear. Trimming cost V 1 base and J 3 bases, with 7 bases left between them. This CDR3 has 13 residues. Germline loops: CDR1 MDHEN, CDR2 SYDVKM. The CDR3 DNA is TGTGCCAGCAGTTTATCTGGGAACTACGAGCAGTACTTC. Its protein product is CASSLSGNYEQYF.

The chain employs TRBV6-6 and TRBJ2-7, with 10 bases lining up with TRBD2. The CDR3 totals 16 residues. V trimming: 4 bases; J trimming: 6 bases; junction bases outside the gene matches: 12. Germline V gives CDR1 MNHNY, CDR2 SVGAGI (reference sequence). The CDR3 sequence is CASSSPGLAGAGEQYF. The CDR3 DNA sequence: TGTGCCAGCAGTTCCCCGGGGCTAGCGGGAGCAGGCGAGCAGTACTTC.

This chain uses TRBV9 with TRBJ2-5, with TRBD2 matching 9 bases. Looked up from germline, CDR1 is SGDLS and CDR2 is YYNGEE. The CDR3 extends over 17 amino acids. The J segment lost 0 bases and the V segment lost 0 bases, leaving 6 bases of the junction unmatched. The CDR3 bases are TGTGCCAGCAGCGTAGGAGGCGGGAGGGGGGACCAAGAGACCCAGTACTTC. Amino acids: CASSVGGGRGDQETQYF.

This rearrangement joins TRBV12-5 to TRBJ2-1; TRBD2 matches 10 bases. CDR3 length equals 13 residues. Looked up from germline, CDR1 is LGHNT and CDR2 is FRNRAP. Trimming at V came to 3 bases and at J to 10 bases, leaving 3 bases not matched to a gene. CDR3 residues: CASGFFSGGEQFF. CDR3 DNA: TGTGCTAGTGGTTTCTTTAGCGGGGGGGAGCAGTTCTTC.

The chain employs TRBV5-1 and TRBJ1-5, with 7 bases aligning to TRBD1. Germline values: CDR1 SGHRS, CDR2 YFSETQ. This CDR3 spans 15 amino acids. Losses at the gene ends were 2 bases for V and 3 bases for J; bases not matched to a gene: 5. The CDR3 spells CASSLGGGYNQPQHF. The CDR3 DNA is TGCGCCAGCAGCTTAGGGGGCGGGTACAATCAGCCCCAGCATTTT.